The present TCR beta chain was sequenced within a study of memory CD4+ T cells and cytomegalovirus serostatus. Turning to the study itself: Donors were healthy Belgian adults, several CMV seropositive and under 30 seronegative. Regarding the study as a whole: Repertoires predicted CMV serostatus with median bootstrapped AUC of about 0.96. About 40% of the roughly 160 known CMV-associated TCRbeta sequences appeared in CD4+ memory.

Only in-frame clones appear in the TCRdb table, and some are missing; sequencing was by immunoSEQ multiplex PCR. Of 55,000 to 65,000 clones listed, around 80% are singletons. Germline CDR1 MNHGY, CDR2 SVAAGI. The V end was cut by 9 bases, the J end by 7 bases, with 18 bases between. The CDR3 has 14 amino acids. This clone was picked up a small number of times. Its antigen is unidentified. The sort gate was single viable CD3+CD4+CD8-CD45RO+ cells for memory CD4+ T cells. CMV serostatus came from serum IgG against pp150, pp28, p38, p52. This clonotype was obtained from an adult in good health and CMV-seronegative. Sequencing used memory CD4+ T cells from blood. The chain combines TRBV6-9 with TRBJ2-2; D remains ambiguous. The CDR3 coding sequence is TGTGCCAGATTAATTAGGGTTGTGGTCGGGGAGCTGTTTTTT. Its translation is CARLIRVVVGELFF.